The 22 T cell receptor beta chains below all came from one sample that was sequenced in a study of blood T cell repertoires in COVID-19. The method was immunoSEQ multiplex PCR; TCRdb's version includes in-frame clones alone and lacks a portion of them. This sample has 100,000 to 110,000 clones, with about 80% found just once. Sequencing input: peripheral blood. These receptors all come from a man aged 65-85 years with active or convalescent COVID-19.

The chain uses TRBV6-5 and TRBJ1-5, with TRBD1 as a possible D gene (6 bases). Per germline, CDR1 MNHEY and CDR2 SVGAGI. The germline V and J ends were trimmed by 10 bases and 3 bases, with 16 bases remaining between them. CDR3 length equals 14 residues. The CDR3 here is CATTPGDNNQPQHF. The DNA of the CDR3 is TGTGCCACCACCCCCGGGGACAACAATCAGCCCCAGCATTTT.

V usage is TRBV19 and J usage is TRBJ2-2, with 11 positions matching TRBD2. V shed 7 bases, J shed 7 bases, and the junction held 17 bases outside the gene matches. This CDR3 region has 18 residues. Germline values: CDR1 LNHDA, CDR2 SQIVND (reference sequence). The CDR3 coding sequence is TGTGCCAGTACCACAAAGAATAAACTAGCGGGAGTTGTCGGGGAGCTGTTTTTT. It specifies CASTTKNKLAGVVGELFF.

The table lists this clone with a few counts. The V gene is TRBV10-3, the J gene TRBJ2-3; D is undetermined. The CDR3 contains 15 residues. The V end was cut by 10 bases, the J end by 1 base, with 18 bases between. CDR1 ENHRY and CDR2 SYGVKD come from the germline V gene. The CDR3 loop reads CATKIDTSRTDTQYF. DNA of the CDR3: TGTGCCACCAAAATAGACACCAGTCGCACAGATACGCAGTATTTT.

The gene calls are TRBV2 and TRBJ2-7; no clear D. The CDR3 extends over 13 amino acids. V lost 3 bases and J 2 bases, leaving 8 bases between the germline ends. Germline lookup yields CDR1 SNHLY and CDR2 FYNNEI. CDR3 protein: CASSDRATYEQYF. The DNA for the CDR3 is TGTGCCAGCAGTGACCGAGCAACCTACGAGCAGTACTTC.

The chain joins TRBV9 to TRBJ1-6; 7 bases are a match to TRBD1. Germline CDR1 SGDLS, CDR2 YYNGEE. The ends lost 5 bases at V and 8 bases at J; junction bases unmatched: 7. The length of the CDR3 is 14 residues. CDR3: CASRQGDFDSPLHF. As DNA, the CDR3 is TGTGCCAGCAGGCAGGGGGACTTTGATTCACCCCTCCACTTT. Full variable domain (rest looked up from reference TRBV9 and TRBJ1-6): DSGVTQTPKHLITATGQRVTLRCSPRSGDLSVYWYQQSLDQGLQFLIQYYNGEERAKGNILERFSAQQFPDLHSELNLSSLELGDSALYFCASRQGDFDSPLHFGNGTRLTVT.

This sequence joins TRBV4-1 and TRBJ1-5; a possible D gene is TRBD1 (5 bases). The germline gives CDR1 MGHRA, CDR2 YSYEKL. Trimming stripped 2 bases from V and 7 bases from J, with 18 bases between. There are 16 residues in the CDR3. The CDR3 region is CASSQMGLRKKQPQHF. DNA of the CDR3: TGCGCCAGCAGCCAAATGGGACTCCGGAAAAAACAGCCCCAGCATTTT.

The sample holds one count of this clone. CDR3 amino acids: CASSATLRGGEENTEAFF. The CDR3 DNA reads TGTGCCAGCAGCGCCACCCTGAGGGGGGGGGAAGAGAACACTGAAGCTTTCTTT. The chain carries TRBV7-2 and TRBJ1-1; the D gene is possibly TRBD1 (6 bases). The CDR3 has 18 amino acids. Per germline, CDR1 SGHTA and CDR2 FQGNSA. The V and J ends lost 5 bases and 1 base respectively, with 23 bases between them. The entire variable domain, with the rest obtained from reference TRBV7-2 and TRBJ1-1, is as follows: GAGVSQSPSNKVTEKGKDVELRCDPISGHTALYWYRQSLGQGLEFLIYFQGNSAPDKSGLPSDRFSAERTGGSVSTLTIQRTQQEDSAVYLCASSATLRGGEENTEAFFGQGTRLTVV.

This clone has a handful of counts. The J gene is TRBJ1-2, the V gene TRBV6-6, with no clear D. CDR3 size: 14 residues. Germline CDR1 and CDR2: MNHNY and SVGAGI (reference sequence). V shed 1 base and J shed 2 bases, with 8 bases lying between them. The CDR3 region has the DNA TGTGCCAGCAGTTACTTTTCAGAAAACTATGGCTACACCTTC. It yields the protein CASSYFSENYGYTF.

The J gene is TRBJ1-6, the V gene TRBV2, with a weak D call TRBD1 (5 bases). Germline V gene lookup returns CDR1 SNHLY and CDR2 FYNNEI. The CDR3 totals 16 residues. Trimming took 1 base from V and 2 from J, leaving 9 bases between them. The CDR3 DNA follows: TGTGCCAGCAGTGAAGATGGGGGGGCCTATAATTCACCCCTCCACTTT. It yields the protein CASSEDGGAYNSPLHF.

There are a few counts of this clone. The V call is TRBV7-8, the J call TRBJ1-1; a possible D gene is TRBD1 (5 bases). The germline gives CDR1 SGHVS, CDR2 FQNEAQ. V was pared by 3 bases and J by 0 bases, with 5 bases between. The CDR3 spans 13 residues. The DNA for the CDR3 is TGTGCCAGCAGCTTGACAGTGAACACTGAAGCTTTCTTT. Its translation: CASSLTVNTEAFF.

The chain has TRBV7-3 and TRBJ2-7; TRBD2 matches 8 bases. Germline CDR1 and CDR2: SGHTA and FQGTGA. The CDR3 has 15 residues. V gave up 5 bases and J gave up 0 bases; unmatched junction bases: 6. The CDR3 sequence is CASSPIAGPSYEQYF. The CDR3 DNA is TGTGCCAGCAGCCCAATAGCGGGACCCTCCTACGAGCAGTACTTC.

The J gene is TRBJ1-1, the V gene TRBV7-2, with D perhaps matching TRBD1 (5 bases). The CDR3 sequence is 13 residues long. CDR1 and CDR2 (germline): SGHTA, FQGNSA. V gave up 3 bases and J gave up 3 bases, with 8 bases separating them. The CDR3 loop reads CASSFRRDTEAFF. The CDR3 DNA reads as TGTGCCAGCAGCTTTCGCAGGGACACTGAAGCTTTCTTT.

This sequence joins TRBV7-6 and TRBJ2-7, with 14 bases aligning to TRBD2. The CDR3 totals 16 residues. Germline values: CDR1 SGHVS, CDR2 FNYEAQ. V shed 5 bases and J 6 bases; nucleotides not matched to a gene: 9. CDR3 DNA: TGTGCCAGCAGCGGCGGGACGGGACTAGCGGGAGTCGAGCAGTACTTC. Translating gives CASSGGTGLAGVEQYF.

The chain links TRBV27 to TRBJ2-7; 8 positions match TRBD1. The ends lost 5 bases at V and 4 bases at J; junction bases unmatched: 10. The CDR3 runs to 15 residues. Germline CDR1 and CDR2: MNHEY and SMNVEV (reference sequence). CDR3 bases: TGTGCCAGCAGTATAAAGAGCAGGGGGCCGTACGAGCAGTACTTC. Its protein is CASSIKSRGPYEQYF.

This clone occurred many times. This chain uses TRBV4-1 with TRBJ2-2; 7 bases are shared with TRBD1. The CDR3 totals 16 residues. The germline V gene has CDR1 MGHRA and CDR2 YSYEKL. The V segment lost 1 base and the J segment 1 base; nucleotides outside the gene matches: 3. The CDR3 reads CASSQVAGGNTGELFF. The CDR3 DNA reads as TGCGCCAGCAGCCAAGTGGCAGGGGGGAACACCGGGGAGCTGTTTTTT.

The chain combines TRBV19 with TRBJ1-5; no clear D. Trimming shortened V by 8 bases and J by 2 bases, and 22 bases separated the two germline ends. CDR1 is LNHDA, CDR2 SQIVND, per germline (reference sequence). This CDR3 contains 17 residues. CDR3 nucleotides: TGTGCCAGTGGAGGTTGGGCACCTAGGGTGGGCAATCAGCCCCAGCATTTT. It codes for CASGGWAPRVGNQPQHF. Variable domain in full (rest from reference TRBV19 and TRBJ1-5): DGGITQSPKYLFRKEGQNVTLSCEQNLNHDAMYWYRQDPGQGLRLIYYSQIVNDFQKGDIAEGYSVSREKKESFPLTVTSAQKNPTAFYLCASGGWAPRVGNQPQHFGDGTRLSIL.

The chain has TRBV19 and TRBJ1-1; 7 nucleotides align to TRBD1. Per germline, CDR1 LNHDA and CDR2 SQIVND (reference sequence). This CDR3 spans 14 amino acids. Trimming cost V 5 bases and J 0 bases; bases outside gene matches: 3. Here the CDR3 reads CASSRDSMNTEAFF. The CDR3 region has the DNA TGTGCCAGTAGTCGGGACAGCATGAACACTGAAGCTTTCTTT.

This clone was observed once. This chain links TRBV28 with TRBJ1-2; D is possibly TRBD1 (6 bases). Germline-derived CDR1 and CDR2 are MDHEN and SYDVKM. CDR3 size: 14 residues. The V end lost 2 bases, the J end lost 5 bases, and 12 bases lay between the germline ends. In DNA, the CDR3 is TGTGCCAGCAGTTTAGGGGGCGGTGCATATGGCTACACCTTC. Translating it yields CASSLGGGAYGYTF.

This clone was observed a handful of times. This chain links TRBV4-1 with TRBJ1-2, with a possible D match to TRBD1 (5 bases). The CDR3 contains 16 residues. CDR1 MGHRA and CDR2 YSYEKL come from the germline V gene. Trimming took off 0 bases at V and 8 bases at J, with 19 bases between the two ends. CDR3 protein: CASSQDAAGKFYGYTF. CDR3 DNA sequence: TGCGCCAGCAGCCAAGATGCGGCAGGGAAATTCTACGGCTACACCTTC.

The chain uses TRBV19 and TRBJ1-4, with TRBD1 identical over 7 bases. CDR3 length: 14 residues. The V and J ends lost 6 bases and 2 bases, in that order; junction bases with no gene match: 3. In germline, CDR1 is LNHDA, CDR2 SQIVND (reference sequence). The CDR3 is CASSQTGTNEKLFF. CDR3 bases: TGTGCCAGTAGCCAGACAGGGACTAATGAAAAACTGTTTTTT. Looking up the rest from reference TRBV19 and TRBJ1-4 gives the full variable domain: DGGITQSPKYLFRKEGQNVTLSCEQNLNHDAMYWYRQDPGQGLRLIYYSQIVNDFQKGDIAEGYSVSREKKESFPLTVTSAQKNPTAFYLCASSQTGTNEKLFFGSGTQLSVL.

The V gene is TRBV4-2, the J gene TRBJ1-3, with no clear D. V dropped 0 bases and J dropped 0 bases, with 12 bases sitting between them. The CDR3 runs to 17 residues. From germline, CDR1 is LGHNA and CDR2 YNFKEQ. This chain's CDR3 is CASSQDVGRDSGNTIYF. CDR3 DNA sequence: TGTGCCAGCAGCCAAGACGTAGGGAGAGACTCTGGAAACACCATATATTTT.

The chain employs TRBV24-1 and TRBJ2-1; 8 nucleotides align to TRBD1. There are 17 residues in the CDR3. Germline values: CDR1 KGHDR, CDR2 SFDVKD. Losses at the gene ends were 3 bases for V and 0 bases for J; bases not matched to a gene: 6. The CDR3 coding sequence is TGTGCCACCAGTGATCAACTGGGACAGGTCTCCTACAATGAGCAGTTCTTC. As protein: CATSDQLGQVSYNEQFF.